This passage covers 23 T cell receptor beta chains from one sample sequenced in a study of blood T cell repertoires in COVID-19. The data were produced by immunoSEQ multiplex PCR, yet TCRdb's version contains in-frame clones alone and is incomplete. The data show 130,000 to 150,000 clones, with 84% seen just once and approximately 6.1% held by the top ten. Sequenced: peripheral blood. Receptors were obtained from a human donor in a cohort sampled during active COVID-19.

The V and J genes are TRBV3-1 (or the pseudogene TRBV3-2) and TRBJ1-2, with D hard to call. Germline V gene data show CDR1 as LGHDT and CDR2 as YNNKEL (reference sequence). This CDR3 is 11 amino acids long. V shed 0 bases and J shed 10 bases, with 6 bases lying between them. This CDR3 is CASSQEQAYTF. The DNA of the CDR3 is TGTGCCAGCAGCCAAGAGCAAGCCTACACCTTC.

The rearrangement joins TRBV7-2 to TRBJ2-7, with 8 bases that match TRBD1. The germline V gene has CDR1 SGHTA and CDR2 FQGNSA. The V gene end was trimmed by 1 base and the J gene end by 3 bases; junction bases not matched to a gene: 8. The CDR3 consists of 16 residues. CDR3 DNA: TGTGCCAGCAGCTTAGACCTCGGCAGGGGGCTCTACGAGCAGTACTTC. It translates to CASSLDLGRGLYEQYF.

V usage is TRBV7-3 and J usage is TRBJ1-1, with 10 bases aligning to TRBD1. Looked up from germline, CDR1 is SGHTA and CDR2 is FQGTGA. V was pared by 3 bases and J by 4 bases, with 5 bases of the junction left unmatched. This CDR3 is 15 amino acids long. DNA for the CDR3: TGTGCCAGCAGCTTGACAGGGGGCTGGAGCACTGAAGCTTTCTTT. This sequence encodes CASSLTGGWSTEAFF.

The CDR3 region has the DNA TGTGCCAGCAGCTCATCCCCGGGGTACACTGAAGCTTTCTTT. This translates into CASSSSPGYTEAFF. The chain has TRBV3-1 (or the pseudogene TRBV3-2) and TRBJ1-1; D is unclear. This CDR3 spans 14 amino acids. The germline CDR1 and CDR2 sequences are LGHDT and YNNKEL (reference sequence). Trimming took off 5 bases at V and 3 bases at J, with 13 bases between the two ends.

The rearrangement joins TRBV7-2 to TRBJ2-5; 9 nucleotides match TRBD2. Trimming at V came to 7 bases and at J to 4 bases, leaving 13 bases not matched to a gene. The CDR3 contains 16 residues. The germline gives CDR1 SGHTA, CDR2 FQGNSA. The CDR3 nucleotides are TGTGCCAGCAACTCGAGGCGGGGGGGCCTTGGAGAGACCCAGTACTTC. Protein product: CASNSRRGGLGETQYF.

J is TRBJ1-2 and V is TRBV28; D is unclear. V lost 3 bases and J 6 bases, leaving 5 bases between the germline ends. Looked up from germline, CDR1 is MDHEN and CDR2 is SYDVKM. The CDR3 totals 11 residues. The CDR3 spells CASSFRDGYTF. The CDR3 nucleotides are TGTGCCAGCAGTTTTCGGGATGGCTACACCTTC.

V usage is TRBV6-6 and J usage is TRBJ2-7, with 10 bases lining up with TRBD2. The CDR3 covers 16 residues. Trimming took 6 bases from V and 7 from J; bases not matched to a gene: 15. Germline CDR1 is MNHNY and CDR2 is SVGAGI (reference sequence). CDR3 loop: CASSGGGGLAVLEQYF. The DNA for the CDR3 is TGTGCCAGCAGCGGCGGTGGAGGACTAGCGGTCCTTGAGCAGTACTTC.

This chain links TRBV9 with TRBJ1-5; 10 bases are shared with TRBD1. CDR3 length: 14 residues. The germline V gene encodes CDR1 SGDLS and CDR2 YYNGEE. The V segment lost 3 bases and the J segment 4 bases; nucleotides outside the gene matches: 1. The CDR3 coding sequence is TGTGCCAGCAGCGCGGGACAGGGGAATCAGCCCCAGCATTTT. Residues: CASSAGQGNQPQHF.

The chain has TRBV14 and TRBJ1-2, with D possibly being TRBD1 (6 bases). V lost 5 bases and J lost 4, with 20 bases in between. The CDR3 extends over 16 amino acids. Germline V lookup: CDR1 SGHDN, CDR2 FVKESK. DNA of the CDR3: TGTGCCAGCAGCGTCCCACAGGGAAAATTCCTCTATGGCTACACCTTC. Protein product: CASSVPQGKFLYGYTF. Supplemented by reference TRBV14 and TRBJ1-2, the full variable domain reads EAGVTQFPSHSVIEKGQTVTLRCDPISGHDNLYWYRRVMGKEIKFLLHFVKESKQDESGMPNNRFLAERTGGTYSTLKVQPAELEDSGVYFCASSVPQGKFLYGYTFGSGTRLTVV.

The chain links TRBV4-3 to TRBJ2-3; a possible D gene is TRBD2 (6 bases). The CDR3 spans 19 residues. Germline V lookup: CDR1 LGHNA, CDR2 YSLEER. Trimming removed 4 bases at V and 0 bases at J, with 23 bases between. CDR3 region: CASSPQPRRTILSTDTQYF. The CDR3 DNA follows: TGCGCCAGCAGCCCCCAGCCGCGACGGACTATACTTAGCACAGATACGCAGTATTTT.

In this sample, this clone turned up a few times. The rearrangement uses TRBV4-3 and TRBJ1-2; 9 bases fit TRBD1. In germline, CDR1 is LGHNA, CDR2 YSLEER. This CDR3 has 17 amino acids. V was pared by 1 base and J by 1 base, with 7 bases of the junction left unmatched. The CDR3 DNA reads TGCGCCAGCAGCCAAGTGGTGGGGACAGGGATTAACTATGGCTACACCTTC. It encodes CASSQVVGTGINYGYTF.

The rearrangement links TRBV24-1 to TRBJ1-5; 9 bases match TRBD1. This CDR3 is built from 17 residues. Germline CDR1 and CDR2: KGHDR and SFDVKD. Trimming cost V 5 bases and J 3 bases; bases outside gene matches: 10. The CDR3 bases are TGTGCCACCAGTGCGGGGACAGGGCGAGGGGACAATCAGCCCCAGCATTTT. Its translation: CATSAGTGRGDNQPQHF.

This chain joins TRBV18 and TRBJ1-1; D remains ambiguous. The CDR3 sequence is 13 residues long. The germline CDR1 and CDR2 sequences are KGHSH and LQKENI. V was cut by 3 bases and J by 8 bases, with 13 bases left in between. The CDR3: CASSPAGQIEAFF. The CDR3 DNA reads as TGTGCCAGCTCACCGGCGGGCCAAATAGAAGCTTTCTTT.

This chain uses TRBV27 with TRBJ1-2; the D gene is possibly TRBD1 (6 bases). Germline V gene data show CDR1 as MNHEY and CDR2 as SMNVEV (reference sequence). The CDR3 runs 14 residues. The V end lost 6 bases, the J end lost 4 bases, and 15 bases lay between the germline ends. The CDR3 reads CASSPTGPLYGYTF. Written as DNA, the CDR3 is TGTGCCAGCAGCCCTACAGGGCCCCTCTATGGCTACACCTTC.

In this sample, this clone turned up once. J is TRBJ1-2 and V is TRBV12-3 or TRBV12-4; the D gene is possibly TRBD1 (5 bases). The V and J ends lost 6 bases and 3 bases respectively, with 11 bases between them. This CDR3 is 13 amino acids long. DNA for the CDR3: TGTGCCAGCAGCCCAGGAGGGGACTATGGCTACACCTTC. It yields the protein CASSPGGDYGYTF.

This sequence joins TRBV5-6 and TRBJ1-5; the D is unclear. The germline CDR1 and CDR2 sequences are SGHDT and YYEEEE. The CDR3 extends over 14 amino acids. Trimming removed 0 bases at V and 9 bases at J, with 13 bases between. The CDR3: CASSLEPGGGPQHF. CDR3 DNA: TGTGCCAGCAGCTTGGAGCCCGGAGGAGGGCCCCAGCATTTT.

The V and J genes are TRBV9 and TRBJ1-2; 8 positions match TRBD1. Germline loops: CDR1 SGDLS, CDR2 YYNGEE. This CDR3 has 19 amino acids. V lost 0 bases and J lost 2; bases outside the gene matches: 15. The CDR3 reads CASSVGAGRGTGFNYGYTF. The CDR3, as DNA: TGTGCCAGCAGCGTAGGGGCCGGCAGGGGGACAGGCTTCAACTATGGCTACACCTTC.

The V gene is TRBV7-8, the J gene TRBJ2-4; no reliable D call. Trimming took 1 base from V and 9 from J, leaving 7 bases between them. The CDR3 length is 12 residues. Germline-derived CDR1 and CDR2 are SGHVS and FQNEAQ. The CDR3 DNA follows: TGTGCCAGCAGCTTAGGTTCCGGCATTCAGTACTTC. Protein sequence: CASSLGSGIQYF.

Here the CDR3 reads CASSFDRGSDTQYF. The CDR3 nucleotides read TGTGCCAGCAGCTTCGACAGGGGGTCAGATACGCAGTATTTT. The rearrangement links TRBV7-2 to TRBJ2-3; 9 bases fit TRBD1. Germline-derived CDR1 and CDR2 are SGHTA and FQGNSA. The CDR3 sequence is 14 residues long. J was trimmed by 4 bases and V by 3 bases; bases with no gene match: 2.

This sequence joins TRBV11-2 and TRBJ1-6, with unresolved D. The CDR3 sequence is 14 residues long. Germline V gives CDR1 SGHAT, CDR2 FQNNGV. V gave up 5 bases and J gave up 10 bases, with 15 bases separating them. The CDR3 protein is CASSLGVGNSPLHF. CDR3 sequence (DNA): TGTGCCAGCAGCCTCGGGGTCGGCAACTCACCCCTCCACTTT.

The chain joins TRBV6-5 to TRBJ2-1, with a weak D call TRBD2 (6 bases). The CDR3 totals 11 residues. The germline V gene has CDR1 MNHEY and CDR2 SVGAGI. V lost 10 bases and J lost 9, with 13 bases in between. In DNA form, the CDR3 reads TGTGCCACTGCCGTCGGGGGTGAGCAGTTCTTC. Protein: CATAVGGEQFF.

The rearrangement joins TRBV7-2 to TRBJ2-3; D gene uncertain. Trimming removed 5 bases from V and 5 bases from J, with 8 bases in between. The CDR3 totals 12 residues. Germline CDR1 is SGHTA and CDR2 is FQGNSA. CDR3 in DNA: TGTGCCAGCAGCCCCCCTTTAGATACGCAGTATTTT. Translating gives CASSPPLDTQYF.

This chain joins TRBV19 and TRBJ2-7; the D gene is possibly TRBD2 (5 bases). This CDR3 spans 14 amino acids. V was shortened by 6 bases and J by 2 bases, with 14 bases between the two germline ends. Germline assignment: CDR1 LNHDA and CDR2 SQIVND (reference sequence). This CDR3 reads CASSPSSLPYEQYF. The DNA of the CDR3 is TGTGCCAGTAGCCCCTCTAGCCTACCCTACGAGCAGTACTTC.